This entry features one T cell receptor beta chain sequence. Its antigen is undetermined. This sample is drawn from a study of T cells in localized non-small cell lung cancer. The protocol was immunoSEQ multiplex PCR, while the TCRdb copy is restricted to in-frame clones and leaves out a portion. The sample yields 55,000 to 75,000 clones, less than 90% seen once. Looked up from germline, CDR1 is SGHVS and CDR2 is FQNEAQ. This CDR3 comprises 15 residues. Trimming removed 5 bases from V and 4 bases from J, with 17 bases in between. Overall study findings and caveats: Among the top 100 tumor clones, a median around 50 appeared in adjacent lung. Uninvolved adjacent lung showed the highest T cell clonality, exceeding tumor.

The source is a male donor older than 55 with stage III squamous cell lung carcinoma. The source was peripheral blood, collected before any cancer treatment. The chain uses TRBV7-8 and TRBJ1-1, with a tentative D call TRBD1 (6 bases). CDR3 nucleotide sequence: TGTGCCAGCAGCCCATTGGGGGGGCGAGGCACTGAAGCTTTCTTT. Protein sequence: CASSPLGGRGTEAFF.